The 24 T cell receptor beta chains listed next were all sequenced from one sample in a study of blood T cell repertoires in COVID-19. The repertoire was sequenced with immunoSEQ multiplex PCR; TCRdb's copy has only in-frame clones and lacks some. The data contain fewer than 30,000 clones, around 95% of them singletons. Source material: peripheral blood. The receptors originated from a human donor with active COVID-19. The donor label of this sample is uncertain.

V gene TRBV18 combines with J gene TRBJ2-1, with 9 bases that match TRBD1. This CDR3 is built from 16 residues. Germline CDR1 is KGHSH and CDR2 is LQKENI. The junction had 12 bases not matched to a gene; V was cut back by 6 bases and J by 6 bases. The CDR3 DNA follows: TGTGCCAGCTCGCCCTACCGGGACAGGGAGTCCAATGAGCAGTTCTTC. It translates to CASSPYRDRESNEQFF.

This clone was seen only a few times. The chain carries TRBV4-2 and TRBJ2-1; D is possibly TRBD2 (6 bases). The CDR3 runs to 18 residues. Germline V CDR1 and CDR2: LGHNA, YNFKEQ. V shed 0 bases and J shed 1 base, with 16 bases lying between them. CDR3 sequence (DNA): TGTGCCAGCAGCCAAGAAGATCCGGCGGGGATATCCTACAATGAGCAGTTCTTC. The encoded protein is CASSQEDPAGISYNEQFF.

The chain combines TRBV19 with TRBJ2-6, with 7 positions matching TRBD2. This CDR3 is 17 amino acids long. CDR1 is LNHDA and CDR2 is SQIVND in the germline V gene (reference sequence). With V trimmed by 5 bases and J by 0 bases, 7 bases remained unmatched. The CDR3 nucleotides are TGTGCCAGTAGTCCCTGGGGAGGGGACTCTGGGGCCAACGTCCTGACTTTC. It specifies CASSPWGGDSGANVLTF. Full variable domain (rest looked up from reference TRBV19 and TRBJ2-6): DGGITQSPKYLFRKEGQNVTLSCEQNLNHDAMYWYRQDPGQGLRLIYYSQIVNDFQKGDIAEGYSVSREKKESFPLTVTSAQKNPTAFYLCASSPWGGDSGANVLTFGAGSRLTVL.

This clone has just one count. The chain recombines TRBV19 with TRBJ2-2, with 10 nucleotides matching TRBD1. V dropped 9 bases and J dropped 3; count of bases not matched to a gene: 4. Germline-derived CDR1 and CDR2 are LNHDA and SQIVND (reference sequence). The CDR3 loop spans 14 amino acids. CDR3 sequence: CASSGTGDTGELFF. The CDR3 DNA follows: TGTGCCAGCTCCGGGACAGGGGACACCGGGGAGCTGTTTTTT.

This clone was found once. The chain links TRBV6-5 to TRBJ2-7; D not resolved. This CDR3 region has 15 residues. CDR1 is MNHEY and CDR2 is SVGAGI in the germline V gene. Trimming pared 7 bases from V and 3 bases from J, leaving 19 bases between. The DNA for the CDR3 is TGTGCCAGCACTGGCCCTTTGGGCCTTAACTACGAGCAGTACTTC. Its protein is CASTGPLGLNYEQYF.

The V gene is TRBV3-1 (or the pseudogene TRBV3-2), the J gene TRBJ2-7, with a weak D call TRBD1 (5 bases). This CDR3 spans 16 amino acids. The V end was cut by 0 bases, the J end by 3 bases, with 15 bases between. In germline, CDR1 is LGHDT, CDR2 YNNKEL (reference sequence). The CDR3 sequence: CASSQDLWTRNYEQYF. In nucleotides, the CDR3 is TGTGCCAGCAGCCAAGACCTGTGGACAAGAAACTACGAGCAGTACTTC.

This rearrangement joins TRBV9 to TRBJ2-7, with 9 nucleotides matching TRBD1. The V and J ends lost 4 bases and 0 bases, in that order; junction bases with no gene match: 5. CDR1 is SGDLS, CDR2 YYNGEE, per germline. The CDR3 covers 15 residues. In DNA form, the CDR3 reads TGTGCCAGCAGCCCCCGGGACAGGGCCTCCTACGAGCAGTACTTC. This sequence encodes CASSPRDRASYEQYF.

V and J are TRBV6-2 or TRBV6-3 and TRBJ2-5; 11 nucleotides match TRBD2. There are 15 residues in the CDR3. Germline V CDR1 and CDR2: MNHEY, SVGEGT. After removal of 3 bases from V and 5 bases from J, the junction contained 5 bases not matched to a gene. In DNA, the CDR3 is TGTGCCAGCAGTTATACTAGCGGGGGTGTGGAGACCCAGTACTTC. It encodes CASSYTSGGVETQYF.

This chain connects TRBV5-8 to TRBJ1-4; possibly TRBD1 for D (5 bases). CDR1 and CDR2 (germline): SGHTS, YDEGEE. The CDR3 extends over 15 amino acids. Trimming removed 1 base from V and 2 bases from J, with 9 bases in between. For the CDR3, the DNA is TGTGCCAGCAGCTTGCGGGGGGGGACTAATGAAAAACTGTTTTTT. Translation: CASSLRGGTNEKLFF.

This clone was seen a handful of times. The CDR3 sequence is CASSVGQGAPSYNSPLHF. CDR3 DNA: TGCGCCAGCAGCGTCGGACAGGGGGCCCCCTCCTATAATTCACCCCTCCACTTT. The chain recombines TRBV5-1 with TRBJ1-6, with TRBD1 matching over 11 bases. V was pared by 4 bases and J by 0 bases, with 6 bases of the junction left unmatched. Germline V CDR1 and CDR2: SGHRS, YFSETQ. The CDR3 sequence is 18 residues long. Drawing the rest from reference TRBV5-1 and TRBJ1-6, the complete variable domain is KAGVTQTPRYLIKTRGQQVTLSCSPISGHRSVSWYQQTPGQGLQFLFEYFSETQRNKGNFPGRFSGRQFSNSRSEMNVSTLELGDSALYLCASSVGQGAPSYNSPLHFGNGTRLTVT.

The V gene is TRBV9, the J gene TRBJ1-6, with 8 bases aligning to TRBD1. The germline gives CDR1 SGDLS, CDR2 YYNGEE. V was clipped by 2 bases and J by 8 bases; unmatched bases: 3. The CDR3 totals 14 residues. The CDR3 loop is CASSVRGQDSPLHF. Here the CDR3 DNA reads TGTGCCAGCAGCGTCAGGGGACAGGATTCACCCCTCCACTTT.

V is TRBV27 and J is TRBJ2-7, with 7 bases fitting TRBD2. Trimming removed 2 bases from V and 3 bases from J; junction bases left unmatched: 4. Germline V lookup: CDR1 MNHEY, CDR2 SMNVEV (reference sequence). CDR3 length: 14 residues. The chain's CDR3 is CASSLRRGSYEQYF. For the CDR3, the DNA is TGTGCCAGCAGTTTAAGGCGGGGGAGCTACGAGCAGTACTTC.

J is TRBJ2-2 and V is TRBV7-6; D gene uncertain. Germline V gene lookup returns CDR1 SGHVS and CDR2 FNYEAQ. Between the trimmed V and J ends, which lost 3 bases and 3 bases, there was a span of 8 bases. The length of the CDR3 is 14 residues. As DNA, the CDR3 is TGTGCCAGCAGCTTTGAGTCTTACACCGGGGAGCTGTTTTTT. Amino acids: CASSFESYTGELFF.

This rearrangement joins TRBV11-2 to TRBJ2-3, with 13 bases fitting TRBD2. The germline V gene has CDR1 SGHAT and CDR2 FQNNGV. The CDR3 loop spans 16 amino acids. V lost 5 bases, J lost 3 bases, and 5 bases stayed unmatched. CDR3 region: CASSPGLAGDTDTQYF. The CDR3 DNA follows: TGTGCCAGCAGCCCAGGACTAGCGGGGGATACAGATACGCAGTATTTT.

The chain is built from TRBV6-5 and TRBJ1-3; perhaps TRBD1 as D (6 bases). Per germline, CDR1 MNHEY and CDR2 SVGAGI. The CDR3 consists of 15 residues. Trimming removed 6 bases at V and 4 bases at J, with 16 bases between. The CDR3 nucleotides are TGTGCCAGCAGCCGCTTAGGACAGCAGGGAAACACCATATATTTT. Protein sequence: CASSRLGQQGNTIYF.

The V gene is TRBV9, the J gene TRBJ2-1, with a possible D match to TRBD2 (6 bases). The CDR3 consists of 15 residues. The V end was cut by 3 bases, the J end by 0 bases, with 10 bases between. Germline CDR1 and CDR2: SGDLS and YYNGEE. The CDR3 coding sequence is TGTGCCAGCAGCGCCCTAGCGTTCTCCTACAATGAGCAGTTCTTC. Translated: CASSALAFSYNEQFF.

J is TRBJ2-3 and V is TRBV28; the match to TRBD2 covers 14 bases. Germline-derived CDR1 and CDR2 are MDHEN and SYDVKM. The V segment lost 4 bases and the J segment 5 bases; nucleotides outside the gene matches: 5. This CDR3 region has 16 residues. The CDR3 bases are TGTGCCAGCAGTTCGCGACTAGCGGGAGGGAGAGATACGCAGTATTTT. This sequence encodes CASSSRLAGGRDTQYF. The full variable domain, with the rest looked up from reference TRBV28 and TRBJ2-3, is DVKVTQSSRYLVKRTGEKVFLECVQDMDHENMFWYRQDPGLGLRLIYFSYDVKMKEKGDIPEGYSVSREKKERFSLILESASTNQTSMYLCASSSRLAGGRDTQYFGPGTRLTVL.

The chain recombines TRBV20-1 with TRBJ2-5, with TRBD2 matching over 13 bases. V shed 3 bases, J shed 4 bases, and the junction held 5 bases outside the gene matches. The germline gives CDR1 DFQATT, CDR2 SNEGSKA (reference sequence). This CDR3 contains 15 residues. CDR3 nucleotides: TGCAGTGCTAGTATCACTAGCGGGAGGGGAGAGACCCAGTACTTC. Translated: CSASITSGRGETQYF.

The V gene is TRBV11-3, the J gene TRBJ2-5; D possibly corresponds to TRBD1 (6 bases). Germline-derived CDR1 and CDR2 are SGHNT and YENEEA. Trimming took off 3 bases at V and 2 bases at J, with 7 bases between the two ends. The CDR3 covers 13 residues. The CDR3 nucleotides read TGTGCCAGCAGCTTCACAGGGCAAGAGACCCAGTACTTC. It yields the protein CASSFTGQETQYF.

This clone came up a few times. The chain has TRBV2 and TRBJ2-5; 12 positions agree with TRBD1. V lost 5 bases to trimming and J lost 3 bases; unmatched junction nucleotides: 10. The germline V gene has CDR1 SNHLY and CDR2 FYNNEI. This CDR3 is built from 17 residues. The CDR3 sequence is CASSIPRDRGPEETQYF. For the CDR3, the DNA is TGTGCCAGCAGTATCCCCCGGGACAGGGGGCCGGAAGAGACCCAGTACTTC. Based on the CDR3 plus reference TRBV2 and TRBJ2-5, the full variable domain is EPEVTQTPSHQVTQMGQEVILRCVPISNHLYFYWYRQILGQKVEFLVSFYNNEISEKSEIFDDQFSVERPDGSNFTLKIRSTKLEDSAMYFCASSIPRDRGPEETQYFGPGTRLLVL.

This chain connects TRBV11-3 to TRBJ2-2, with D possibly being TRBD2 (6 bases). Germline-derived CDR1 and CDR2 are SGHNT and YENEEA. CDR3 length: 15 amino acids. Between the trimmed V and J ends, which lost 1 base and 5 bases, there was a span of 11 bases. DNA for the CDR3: TGTGCCAGCAGCTTAGGTGGGGAGGTTACCGGGGAGCTGTTTTTT. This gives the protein CASSLGGEVTGELFF.

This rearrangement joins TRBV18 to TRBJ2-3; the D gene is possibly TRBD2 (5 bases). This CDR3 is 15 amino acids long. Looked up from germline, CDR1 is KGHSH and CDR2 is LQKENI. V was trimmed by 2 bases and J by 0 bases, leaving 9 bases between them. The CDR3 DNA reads TGTGCCAGCTCACCAGGGAGAGAGAGCACAGATACGCAGTATTTT. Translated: CASSPGRESTDTQYF.

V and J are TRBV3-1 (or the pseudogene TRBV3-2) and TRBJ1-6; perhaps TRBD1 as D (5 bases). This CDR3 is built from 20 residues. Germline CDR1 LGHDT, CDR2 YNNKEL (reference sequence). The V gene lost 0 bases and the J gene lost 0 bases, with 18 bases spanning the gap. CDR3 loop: CASSQDIPSGGSSYNSPLHF. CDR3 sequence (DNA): TGTGCCAGCAGCCAAGATATTCCTTCGGGGGGAAGCTCCTATAATTCACCCCTCCACTTT.

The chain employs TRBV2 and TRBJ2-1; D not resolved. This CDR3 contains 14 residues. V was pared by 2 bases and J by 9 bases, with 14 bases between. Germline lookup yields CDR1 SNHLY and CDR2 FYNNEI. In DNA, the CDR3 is TGTGCCAGCAGTGAAATTGCCAGGTACGGTGAGCAGTTCTTC. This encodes CASSEIARYGEQFF.